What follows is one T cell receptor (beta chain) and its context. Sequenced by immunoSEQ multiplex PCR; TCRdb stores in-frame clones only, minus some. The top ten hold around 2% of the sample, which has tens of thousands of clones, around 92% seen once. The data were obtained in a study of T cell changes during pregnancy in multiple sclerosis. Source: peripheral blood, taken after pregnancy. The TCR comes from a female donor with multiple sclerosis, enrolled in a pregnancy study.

The CDR3 bases are TGTGCCAGCAGCGACAGGGCCGAGCAGTACTTC. It codes for CASSDRAEQYF. This sequence joins TRBV6-6 and TRBJ2-7; 7 nucleotides agree with TRBD1. Unmatched junction bases numbered 2, after V lost 6 bases and J lost 6 bases. The CDR3 is 11 amino acids. The germline V gene has CDR1 MNHNY and CDR2 SVGAGI (reference sequence).